A single sample is the source of the 17 T cell receptor beta chains below, sequenced in a study of technical replicates of blood from a handful of donors. The method was immunoSEQ multiplex PCR; TCRdb's version includes in-frame clones alone and lacks a portion of them. Of 60,000 to 85,000 clones detected, approximately 97% appear once; the ten largest clones hold approximately 0.2%. The sequenced sample was T cells isolated from PBMCs. The receptors derive from a human donor in good health.

The chain carries TRBV10-2 and TRBJ2-1, with D perhaps TRBD2 (5 bases). V was clipped by 11 bases and J by 2 bases, with 25 bases between them. The CDR3 covers 17 residues. Germline CDR1 is WSHSY and CDR2 is SAAADI. The CDR3 DNA follows: TGCGCCGGATTACCCCCCAGTTTGGCGGAGGCCTACAATGAGCAGTTCTTC. Translation gives CAGLPPSLAEAYNEQFF.

V gene TRBV30 combines with J gene TRBJ1-2, with 7 bases identical to TRBD1. The V gene end was trimmed by 0 bases and the J gene end by 7 bases; junction bases not matched to a gene: 5. The germline CDR1 and CDR2 sequences are GTSNPN and SVGIG (reference sequence). The CDR3 is made up of 13 amino acids. CDR3 in amino acids: CAWSVGGGPGYTF. CDR3 nucleotides: TGTGCCTGGAGTGTAGGAGGGGGCCCTGGCTACACCTTC.

The V call is TRBV4-1, the J call TRBJ1-3; the D gene is possibly TRBD1 (5 bases). Per the germline V gene, CDR1 is MGHRA and CDR2 is YSYEKL. V shed 0 bases and J shed 4 bases, with 16 bases lying between them. The CDR3 totals 17 residues. The CDR3 loop reads CASSQEPPEGVGNTIYF. The CDR3 DNA is TGCGCCAGCAGCCAAGAACCCCCAGAAGGGGTCGGAAACACCATATATTTT.

This clone has only one observation. CDR3: CASSLANLDRAFNQPQHF. CDR3 in DNA: TGTGCCAGCAGCTTAGCTAACCTGGACAGGGCCTTCAATCAGCCCCAGCATTTT. This chain connects TRBV7-9 to TRBJ1-5, with 8 nucleotides matching TRBD1. V dropped 0 bases and J dropped 3; count of bases not matched to a gene: 10. The CDR3 runs to 18 residues. Germline values: CDR1 SEHNR, CDR2 FQNEAQ (reference sequence).

The J gene is TRBJ1-5, the V gene TRBV7-8; D gene unclear. V gave up 1 base and J gave up 0 bases, with 19 bases separating them. Germline V CDR1 and CDR2: SGHVS, FQNEAQ. This CDR3 region has 19 residues. The CDR3 sequence is CASSLEEKTPYYSNQPQHF. The CDR3 DNA follows: TGTGCCAGCAGCTTAGAAGAGAAGACACCTTATTATAGCAATCAGCCCCAGCATTTT.

The chain is built from TRBV7-8 and TRBJ2-2; 9 bases align to TRBD1. The V and J ends lost 1 base and 6 bases, in that order; junction bases with no gene match: 3. The V gene's germline CDR1 is SGHVS and CDR2 FQNEAQ. This CDR3 comprises 15 residues. The chain's CDR3 is CASSLGYRGPGELFF. CDR3 DNA sequence: TGTGCCAGCAGCTTAGGTTACAGGGGGCCCGGGGAGCTGTTTTTT.

In its sample, this clone was seen once. This rearrangement joins TRBV5-1 to TRBJ2-1; 7 bases align to TRBD1. The CDR3 totals 15 residues. Germline loops: CDR1 SGHRS, CDR2 YFSETQ. V shed 8 bases and J 0 bases; nucleotides not matched to a gene: 8. The CDR3 loop is CASRTGLSSYNEQFF. The CDR3 DNA sequence: TGCGCCAGTCGGACAGGCCTGAGCTCCTACAATGAGCAGTTCTTC.

This chain connects TRBV19 to TRBJ1-5; TRBD1 agrees at 7 bases. Germline CDR1 LNHDA, CDR2 SQIVND (reference sequence). The CDR3 length is 14 residues. J lost 9 bases, V lost 10 bases, and 15 bases had no gene match. For the CDR3, the DNA is TGTGCCACCGCGACAGGGTCGGGTTATGGGCCCCAGCATTTT. Translating it yields CATATGSGYGPQHF.

This clone was recorded once. This chain uses TRBV7-9 with TRBJ1-2; 7 bases fit TRBD1. CDR1 and CDR2 (germline): SEHNR, FQNEAQ (reference sequence). Losses at the gene ends were 5 bases for V and 4 bases for J; bases not matched to a gene: 10. This CDR3 has 15 residues. The CDR3 here is CASSLDRVLFYGYTF. The CDR3 nucleotides are TGTGCCAGCAGCCTCGACAGGGTTCTGTTCTATGGCTACACCTTC. Looking up the rest from reference TRBV7-9 and TRBJ1-2 gives the full variable domain: DTGVSQNPRHKITKRGQNVTFRCDPISEHNRLYWYRQTLGQGPEFLTYFQNEAQLEKSRLLSDRFSAERPKGSFSTLEIQRTEQGDSAMYLCASSLDRVLFYGYTFGSGTRLTVV.

This chain connects TRBV30 to TRBJ2-3; weak D call: TRBD1 (5 bases). The V gene's germline CDR1 is GTSNPN and CDR2 SVGIG (reference sequence). CDR3 length: 15 residues. V dropped 0 bases and J dropped 1 base, with 11 bases sitting between them. The CDR3 DNA is TGTGCCTGGAGTGTCAATCGCAGGGGCACAGATACGCAGTATTTT. It translates to CAWSVNRRGTDTQYF.

The J gene is TRBJ2-5, the V gene TRBV27, with D possibly TRBD1 on 6 matching bases. This CDR3 has 15 residues. Germline CDR1 MNHEY, CDR2 SMNVEV (reference sequence). Deletions cut 4 bases from V and 2 bases from J, with 14 bases between. The CDR3 DNA reads TGTGCCAGCAGTTCATCCCTGGACAGACAAGAGACCCAGTACTTC. It yields the protein CASSSSLDRQETQYF.

V and J are TRBV4-1 and TRBJ2-2, with 9 positions matching TRBD2. The CDR3 has 16 amino acids. In germline, CDR1 is MGHRA, CDR2 YSYEKL. Trimming at V came to 3 bases and at J to 3 bases, leaving 5 bases not matched to a gene. CDR3 nucleotides: TGCGCCAGCAGCCATCAGGGCGGGAGGGACACCGGGGAGCTGTTTTTT. Protein: CASSHQGGRDTGELFF.

The chain employs TRBV29-1 and TRBJ1-1; D is ambiguous. This CDR3 is 13 amino acids long. Between the trimmed V and J ends, which lost 4 bases and 0 bases, there was a span of 9 bases. Germline V gene lookup returns CDR1 SQVTM and CDR2 ANQGSEA. This CDR3 reads CSVVAYLNTEAFF. The CDR3 coding sequence is TGCAGCGTTGTCGCCTACTTGAACACTGAAGCTTTCTTT.

This chain links TRBV6-1 with TRBJ1-3, with D possibly matching TRBD1 (5 bases). Germline V gives CDR1 MNHNS, CDR2 SASEGT. This CDR3 is built from 14 residues. Trimming shortened V by 2 bases and J by 4 bases, and 9 bases separated the two germline ends. CDR3 in amino acids: CASSENRMGNTIYF. The CDR3 DNA sequence: TGTGCCAGCAGTGAAAACAGGATGGGAAACACCATATATTTT.

V is TRBV2 and J is TRBJ2-7, with 9 positions matching TRBD2. This CDR3 has 15 residues. The V and J ends lost 10 bases and 6 bases, in that order; junction bases with no gene match: 16. The germline gives CDR1 SNHLY, CDR2 FYNNEI. CDR3: CAIRGLAGTPGEQYF. For the CDR3, the DNA is TGTGCCATTAGAGGGCTAGCGGGGACACCCGGCGAGCAGTACTTC.

This chain connects TRBV10-3 to TRBJ1-5, with 9 bases aligning to TRBD1. From germline, CDR1 is ENHRY and CDR2 SYGVKD. The CDR3 consists of 12 residues. V shed 10 bases, J shed 7 bases, and the junction held 5 bases outside the gene matches. This chain's CDR3 is CATGQGEQPQHF. CDR3 nucleotides: TGTGCCACGGGACAGGGCGAGCAGCCCCAGCATTTT.

The table lists this clone with a few counts. The rearrangement uses TRBV4-1 and TRBJ2-5; 15 nucleotides agree with TRBD2. The germline gives CDR1 MGHRA, CDR2 YSYEKL. The CDR3 spans 19 residues. The junction had 10 bases not matched to a gene; V was cut back by 3 bases and J by 2 bases. CDR3 sequence (DNA): TGCGCCAGCAGCCATCCCGGACTAGCGGGAGGGCCGGGACAAGAGACCCAGTACTTC. This sequence encodes CASSHPGLAGGPGQETQYF.